The T cell receptor (beta chain) described here comes from a study of metastatic and nonmetastatic thyroid tumors. For the study at large: Thyroid patients, malignant and benign, had repertoires compared across blood and tumor or nodule tissue.

There were no patients who had received any treatment before thyroid surgery. TCRdb re-called the PCR reads via MiXCR. The table shows around 26,000 clones, with about 12% occurring only once. The clonotype originates from a female donor with papillary thyroid cancer or a benign thyroid nodule (not recorded which). Some clones in this sample may be carry-over from other donors' samples. Sequenced sample: blood.

Here the CDR3 DNA reads TGTGCCAGCAGCCCCCTCGGGGGGTACGAGCAGTACTTC. Its protein product is CASSPLGGYEQYF. The V gene is TRBV6-4, the J gene TRBJ2-7, with 7 bases that match TRBD2. The CDR3 covers 13 residues. J lost 4 bases, V lost 6 bases, and 6 bases had no gene match. Germline V gene data show CDR1 as MRHNA and CDR2 as SNTAGT.